This T cell receptor beta chain emerged from a study of blood T cell repertoires in COVID-19. Study at large: The United States, Italy and Spain provided the acute and convalescent COVID-19 samples.

The repertoire was sequenced with immunoSEQ multiplex PCR; TCRdb's copy has only in-frame clones and lacks some. The repertoire holds 140,000 or so clones, with approximately 80% as singletons. Sequencing was carried out using peripheral blood. The TCR comes from a woman older than 75 with acute or convalescent COVID-19.

CDR3 protein: CASSPRQGNYGYTF. The CDR3, as DNA: TGTGCCAGCAGCCCCCGACAGGGTAACTATGGCTACACCTTC. The genes are TRBV7-9 and TRBJ1-2; TRBD1 matches 7 bases. The CDR3 is 14 residues long. Trimming cost V 5 bases and J 1 base; bases outside gene matches: 4. Germline lookup yields CDR1 SEHNR and CDR2 FQNEAQ (reference sequence).